This T cell receptor (beta chain) was identified during a study of shared clonotypes between healthy human individuals (dated by TCRdb to the early 2020s). In terms of the full investigation: The cohort comprised two women and a few men aged 18 to 49 years. Libraries were prepared and TCR repertoires were sequenced by different laboratories using diverse techniques, in order to increase sequencing depth and limit assay-specific biases. To estimate repertoire size and how much clonotypes are shared between individuals, the study performed deep sequencing of blood TCR repertoires from a handful of healthy adults. Each donor's leukapheresis produced roughly between roughly 0.85 and 9.5 billion PBMCs. Study-wide conclusions, independent of this receptor: The genetic and exposure-history diversity represented was limited by the small number of donors. Pairwise subsampling indicated that sequencing depth was expected to affect the degree of clonotype sharing among donors. Only blood was sampled, and tissue TCR repertoires likely differ from those in blood.

A note on this clone: Its antigen specificity is not known. Base qualities are not at hand, and no much larger clone is one base apart.

TCR CDR3 regions were amplified from genomic DNA by multiplex PCR using the deep immunoSEQ assay. Extracted genomic DNA from each cell subset was distributed evenly across all wells of several immunoSEQ 96-well plates, and each plate was treated as a replicate. For unsorted PBMC, approximately 0.3 ug of genomic DNA, equivalent to about 30,000 T cell genomes, went into each replicate PCR. Ten immunoSEQ deep assay plates were used to sequence the unsorted PBMC genomic DNA. Purified libraries were quantified with a Qubit 3.0 fluorometer, sized on a Bioanalyzer 2100, and re-quantified with the KAPA Library Quantification kit. Every immunoSEQ 96-well plate was sequenced on a separate single-read 150-cycle Illumina NextSeq 550 flow cell. Per the original workflow: Because the immunoSEQ output held only junctional sequences and lacked quality scores, the filtering could not match the filtering applied to full-length reads. To assign V/J genes and CDR3, sequences were annotated against IMGT germline references using PyIR, a Python wrapper for IgBLAST v1.9. Reads were removed for weak V/J assignments (E-value above 1e-6), missing CDR3, stop codons, out-of-frame junctions, or ambiguous translated residues. V3J clonotypes were defined as sequences sharing an identical inferred V gene, J gene, and CDR3 amino acid sequence. Percentage overlap between repertoires was calculated by dividing the number of shared unique clonotypes by the size of the smaller repertoire. RTK rarefaction, the Chao1 estimator, and Recon v2.1 estimates of unobserved clonotypes were used to assess repertoire richness. Imported from immuneACCESS, the table was reduced by TCRdb to in-frame sequences with V and J called. These copies leave out some clones; in studies compared against another copy, an unresolved V gene accounts for under half, and the cause of the remainder is not known. Clone size and V and J calls were adopted from that table, with D and trimming inferred from the DNA. This sample comprises 490,000 or so clones, about 82% of them detected only once. Under 15% of the sample lies in the top ten.

CDR1 and CDR2, looked up from the germline V gene, are SQVTM and ANQGSEA. The CDR3 covers 14 residues, taking in both the cysteine and the phenylalanine. The retained sequence is limited to the CDR3, 42 bases, with the frame set at the first base. V sheds 7 bases and J sheds 1 base, leaving 14 bases between their ends. The donors were healthy, HIV-negative adults with no recently reported acute infections or vaccinations. Every donor was a Caucasian adult living in Nashville, Tennessee, USA. For unsorted samples, roughly 91 million PBMCs were counted, and genomic DNA was extracted using the QIAamp DNA Blood Mini kit. Blood was obtained by leukapheresis, after which PBMCs were separated by Ficoll-Histopaque density gradient centrifugation and cryopreserved in liquid nitrogen vapor phase.

The receptor was derived from a woman between 40 and 50 years old in good health. Some clones in this sample may be carry-over from other donors' samples. The sample taken for sequencing was PBMCs. The V and J genes are TRBV29-1 and TRBJ2-1; the D gene identity is not certain. At the DNA level, the sequence is TGCAGCGGTATAGAGTGGCGGTCCTACAATGAGCAGTTCTTC. This yields the protein CSGIEWRSYNEQFF.